Below, one TCR beta chain is given with its context. The germline V gene has CDR1 LNHDA and CDR2 SQIVND (reference sequence). This CDR3 has 14 residues. V lost 6 bases and J lost 6; bases outside the gene matches: 5. The data derive from a study of cytomegalovirus exposure and HLA in healthy donors. The PCR employed 60 Vbeta primers together with 13 Jbeta primers. Measured with immunoSEQ multiplex PCR; TCRdb has only the in-frame clones, and not every one. The repertoire holds some 180,000 clones, with 78% as singletons. Material: PBMCs. The sequence derives from a female donor in good health and CMV-seronegative. V gene TRBV19 combines with J gene TRBJ2-1; 10 bases fit TRBD1. Here the CDR3 DNA reads TGTGCCAGTAGAGGACAGGGGGTTCGCAATGAGCAGTTCTTC. The encoded protein is CASRGQGVRNEQFF.